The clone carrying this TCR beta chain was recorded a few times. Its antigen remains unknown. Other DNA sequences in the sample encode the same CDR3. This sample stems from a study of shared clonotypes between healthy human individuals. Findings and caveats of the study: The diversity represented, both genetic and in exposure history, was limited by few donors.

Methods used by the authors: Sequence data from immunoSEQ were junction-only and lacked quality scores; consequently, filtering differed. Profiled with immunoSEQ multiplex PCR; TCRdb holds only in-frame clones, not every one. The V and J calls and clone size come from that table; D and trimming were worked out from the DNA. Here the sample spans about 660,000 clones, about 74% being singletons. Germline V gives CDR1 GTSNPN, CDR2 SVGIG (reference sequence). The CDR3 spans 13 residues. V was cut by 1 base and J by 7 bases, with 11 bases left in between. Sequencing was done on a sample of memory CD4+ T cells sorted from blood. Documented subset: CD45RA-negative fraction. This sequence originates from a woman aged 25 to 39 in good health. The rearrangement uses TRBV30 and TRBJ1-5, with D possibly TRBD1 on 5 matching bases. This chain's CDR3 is CAWSGQGRQPQHF. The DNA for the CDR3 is TGTGCCTGGAGTGGGCAGGGAAGGCAGCCCCAGCATTTT.